This T cell receptor (beta chain) was obtained from a study of cytomegalovirus exposure and HLA in healthy donors. The overall study: Drawn from HLA-typed donors, 65 million to 100 million unique TCRs were held in an early data release. Study conclusions and caveats: Cytomegalovirus association was assigned to over 150 TCR beta chains.

Trimming cost V 7 bases and J 7 bases; bases outside gene matches: 2. CDR3 size: 14 residues. Germline-derived CDR1 and CDR2 are MNHNS and SASEGT. Use of 60 Vbeta and 13 Jbeta primers characterized the PCR. Authors' processing steps: A later analysis tallied about 80 million unique TCR beta chains, around 11 million of them shared. Data came from immunoSEQ multiplex PCR; TCRdb stores just in-frame clones and leaves some out. V and J calls and clone size come straight from that table; D and trimming were deduced from the DNA. The sample includes 160,000 or so clones, 70% to 80% seen only once; the top ten take approximately 1.5%. In regard to this clone: Its matching antigen is unknown.

The TCR sequence derives from a male donor in good health and CMV-seronegative. The V call is TRBV6-1, the J call TRBJ2-1; 15 nucleotides line up with TRBD2. The specimen was PBMCs. CDR3 residues: CASTGTSGRNEQFF. The CDR3, as DNA: TGTGCCAGCACCGGGACTAGCGGGAGGAATGAGCAGTTCTTC.